Presented here are 2 T cell receptor beta chains from one specimen sequenced in a study of control samples from healthy donors and cancer patients. The data were produced by immunoSEQ multiplex PCR, yet TCRdb's version contains in-frame clones alone and is incomplete. In the table there are about 100,000 clones, roughly 87% of which are singletons. Material: blood. The receptor set was obtained from a woman between 50 and 59 years old in good health.

This chain connects TRBV6-8 to TRBJ2-3; D is undetermined. V shed 8 bases and J shed 2 bases, with 17 bases lying between them. The CDR3 runs 15 residues. Germline CDR1 and CDR2: MNHGY and SAAAGT. In DNA form, the CDR3 reads TGTGCCAGCGGGGATCTTCTTTTGATCACAGATACGCAGTATTTT. It is translated as CASGDLLLITDTQYF.

This rearrangement joins TRBV18 to TRBJ2-7; TRBD1 is a possible D gene (6 bases). The CDR3 sequence is 12 residues long. V shed 5 bases and J shed 6 bases, with 11 bases lying between them. Germline V gene sequence: CDR1 KGHSH, CDR2 LQKENI. As DNA, the CDR3 is TGTGCCAGCTCATCAACCAGGGGCGAGCAGTACGTC. As protein: CASSSTRGEQYV.